This entry describes one T cell receptor beta chain. Its antigen is not identified. Read coverage stops 3 residues before the CDR3 terminus; the germline J gene supplies the remainder. Profiled with immunoSEQ multiplex PCR; TCRdb holds only in-frame clones, not every one. In total, the table holds 15,000 or so clones. V was pared by 5 bases and J by 5 bases, with 3 bases of the junction left unmatched. From germline, CDR1 is DFQATT and CDR2 SNEGSKA (reference sequence). CDR3 length: 12 amino acids. Prevalent HPV16 infections were excluded; only incident single HPV16 infections included. The entry originates in a study of T cells in women clearing cervical HPV infection. Across the study: HLA type could not be excluded as a confounder. The study, taken as a whole, reports: T-cell numbers per sample were unknown and may explain richness differences. Controls had more TRBV6-7 (approximately 0.16%) than cases (about 0.11%).

The chain carries TRBV20-1 and TRBJ1-1; 9 bases agree with TRBD1. This sequence originates from a woman between 18 and 70 years old with a cervical HPV16 infection that either progressed to CIN3+ or cleared (not recorded which). Sequencing was done on a sample of blood buffy coat. CDR3 DNA (partial): TGCAGTGCTCGACAGGGGGGAACTGAA. This sequence encodes CSARQGGTE. The full CDR3 sequence reads CSARQGGTEAFF.